The 20 T cell receptor beta chains listed next were all sequenced from one sample in a study of blood T cell repertoires in COVID-19. Here immunoSEQ multiplex PCR was the method, and the copy in TCRdb shows in-frame clones only, minus some. The sample includes tens of thousands of clones, 82% seen only once; the top ten take around 19%. Material: peripheral blood. These receptors all stem from a human donor in a cohort sampled during active COVID-19.

The chain employs TRBV6-6 and TRBJ1-2; TRBD1 matches 7 bases. Germline CDR1 reads MNHNY; CDR2 reads SVGAGI (reference sequence). The CDR3 consists of 14 residues. With 7 bases clipped from V and 7 bases from J, the junction kept 12 bases outside the gene matches. The CDR3 loop is CASILSPGTVGYTF. The CDR3 DNA sequence: TGTGCCAGCATTTTATCCCCCGGGACAGTTGGCTACACCTTC.

The J gene is TRBJ2-1, the V gene TRBV7-2; 8 nucleotides line up with TRBD1. The CDR3 length is 16 residues. After removal of 1 base from V and 6 bases from J, the junction contained 8 bases not matched to a gene. Germline V lookup: CDR1 SGHTA, CDR2 FQGNSA. The CDR3 here is CASSLGTGYPGNEQFF. The CDR3 nucleotides read TGTGCCAGCAGCTTAGGGACAGGGTATCCGGGCAATGAGCAGTTCTTC.

The DNA for the CDR3 is TGCGCCAGCAGCCAAACCTCGGGACAGGGAAGACCTGGAAACACCATATATTTT. This translates into CASSQTSGQGRPGNTIYF. J is TRBJ1-3 and V is TRBV4-1; the match to TRBD1 covers 9 bases. Germline values: CDR1 MGHRA, CDR2 YSYEKL. The CDR3 runs 18 residues. The ends lost 2 bases at V and 2 bases at J; junction bases unmatched: 10.

V and J are TRBV11-2 and TRBJ2-1, with a tentative D call TRBD1 (6 bases). Trimming left V 4 bases short and J 14 bases short, with 21 bases between. This CDR3 is 14 amino acids long. The germline CDR1 and CDR2 sequences are SGHAT and FQNNGV. CDR3 region: CASSSPYLGDTKFF. The CDR3 region has the DNA TGTGCCAGCAGCTCCCCATATTTGGGGGACACGAAGTTCTTC. The complete variable domain, with remaining parts taken from reference TRBV11-2 and TRBJ2-1, reads EAGVAQSPRYKIIEKRQSVAFWCNPISGHATLYWYQQILGQGPKLLIQFQNNGVVDDSQLPKDRFSAERLKGVDSTLKIQPAKLEDSAVYLCASSSPYLGDTKFFGPGTRLTVL.

The rearrangement uses TRBV2 and TRBJ2-7; D perhaps matches TRBD1 (5 bases). The V gene lost 7 bases and the J gene lost 4 bases, with 14 bases spanning the gap. CDR3 length equals 13 residues. Germline CDR1 is SNHLY and CDR2 is FYNNEI. The CDR3 nucleotides are TGTGCCAGCATTCGGACACCAACTTACGAGCAGTACTTC. This sequence encodes CASIRTPTYEQYF.

V gene TRBV7-6 combines with J gene TRBJ2-5; no definite D call. This CDR3 has 13 amino acids. The V end lost 4 bases, the J end lost 5 bases, and 11 bases lay between the germline ends. Per the germline V gene, CDR1 is SGHVS and CDR2 is FNYEAQ. The CDR3 loop is CASSSLFGETQYF. The CDR3, as DNA: TGTGCCAGCAGCTCGCTCTTCGGGGAGACCCAGTACTTC.

The chain is built from TRBV4-2 and TRBJ2-7; 8 bases are a match to TRBD2. The ends lost 2 bases at V and 1 base at J; junction bases unmatched: 4. The CDR3 is 15 amino acids. Germline loops: CDR1 LGHNA, CDR2 YNFKEQ. CDR3 amino acids: CASSQLAGGSYEQYF. In DNA form, the CDR3 reads TGTGCCAGCAGCCAACTGGCGGGGGGATCCTACGAGCAGTACTTC.

CDR3 sequence reads: CASKPIGQGGYGYTF. The CDR3 region has the DNA TGTGCCAGCAAACCGATAGGACAGGGCGGCTATGGCTACACCTTC. The rearrangement uses TRBV5-6 and TRBJ1-2, with 8 positions matching TRBD1. Germline V CDR1 and CDR2: SGHDT, YYEEEE. Unmatched junction bases numbered 11, after V lost 6 bases and J lost 4 bases. The CDR3 covers 15 residues.

The V call is TRBV15, the J call TRBJ2-7, with D possibly matching TRBD1 (5 bases). The CDR3 has 14 amino acids. Trimming pared 0 bases from V and 4 bases from J, leaving 10 bases between. Germline CDR1 LNHNV, CDR2 YYDKDF (reference sequence). CDR3 sequence: CATSRDAQGYEQYF. CDR3 in DNA: TGTGCCACCAGCAGAGATGCCCAGGGTTACGAGCAGTACTTC.

J is TRBJ2-7 and V is TRBV5-1, with D tentatively TRBD1 (6 bases). Trimming left V 1 base short and J 3 bases short, with 14 bases between. Germline V gene data show CDR1 as SGHRS and CDR2 as YFSETQ. This CDR3 is 15 amino acids long. For the CDR3, the DNA is TGCGCCAGCAGCTTGTTCAGGGGAAGAGGCTACGAGCAGTACTTC. It encodes CASSLFRGRGYEQYF.

This chain links TRBV4-2 with TRBJ2-1; TRBD2 aligns across 7 bases. The CDR3 has 16 residues. V was clipped by 1 base and J by 9 bases; unmatched bases: 12. CDR1 and CDR2 from the germline V gene are LGHNA and YNFKEQ. CDR3 in DNA: TGTGCCAGCAGCCAAGTCCGAGGACTAGGAGTCGGTGAGCAGTTCTTC. This translates into CASSQVRGLGVGEQFF.

The chain carries TRBV3-1 (or the pseudogene TRBV3-2) and TRBJ1-1; D is unresolved. The CDR3 has 14 amino acids. Germline-derived CDR1 and CDR2 are LGHDT and YNNKEL (reference sequence). Trimming took 7 bases from V and 0 from J, leaving 12 bases between them. The CDR3 nucleotides are TGTGCCAGCAACCTCGAGGGCCTGAACACTGAAGCTTTCTTT. It yields the protein CASNLEGLNTEAFF.

The chain carries TRBV24-1 and TRBJ1-2; 8 nucleotides line up with TRBD1. CDR3 length: 14 amino acids. Germline trimming cut 3 bases from V and 5 bases from J; bases unmatched to any gene: 4. The V gene's germline CDR1 is KGHDR and CDR2 SFDVKD. The CDR3 coding sequence is TGTGCCACCAGTGATACTAGGACAGGGTATGGCTACACCTTC. It codes for CATSDTRTGYGYTF.

The chain recombines TRBV7-9 with TRBJ1-4; the match to TRBD1 covers 8 bases. This CDR3 region has 13 residues. Per the germline V gene, CDR1 is SEHNR and CDR2 is FQNEAQ (reference sequence). The ends lost 5 bases at V and 7 bases at J; junction bases unmatched: 3. The CDR3 protein is CASSTGQGEKLFF. Here the CDR3 DNA reads TGTGCCAGCAGCACTGGACAGGGTGAAAAACTGTTTTTT.

V is TRBV4-3 and J is TRBJ2-7; 7 nucleotides line up with TRBD1. This CDR3 is built from 15 residues. J was trimmed by 0 bases and V by 4 bases; bases with no gene match: 6. Germline assignment: CDR1 LGHNA and CDR2 YSLEER. CDR3 loop: CASSLGRGSSYEQYF. The CDR3 DNA reads as TGCGCCAGCAGCCTCGGCAGGGGGAGCTCCTACGAGCAGTACTTC.

This clone counts as medium-sized. V and J are TRBV7-9 and TRBJ2-5; weak D call: TRBD2 (5 bases). Deletions cut 7 bases from V and 2 bases from J, with 11 bases between. CDR1 and CDR2 from the germline V gene are SEHNR and FQNEAQ (reference sequence). CDR3 length: 13 residues. CDR3 residues: CASTTDLQETQYF. The CDR3 DNA reads TGTGCCAGCACCACGGACTTACAAGAGACCCAGTACTTC.

V and J are TRBV12-5 and TRBJ2-3, with D perhaps TRBD1 (5 bases). The CDR3 consists of 14 residues. CDR1 and CDR2 from the germline V gene are LGHNT and FRNRAP. V dropped 4 bases and J dropped 3 bases, with 11 bases sitting between them. In DNA form, the CDR3 reads TGTGCTAGTGGTTCTCCAGGGCCGACAGATACGCAGTATTTT. Residues: CASGSPGPTDTQYF.

This clone has just one count. The rearrangement joins TRBV5-5 to TRBJ2-7; D might be TRBD2 (6 bases). Germline CDR1 is SGHKS and CDR2 is YYEKEE (reference sequence). Trimming took off 2 bases at V and 6 bases at J, with 15 bases between the two ends. This CDR3 spans 14 amino acids. The CDR3 is CASSFAGGTREQYF. CDR3 nucleotides: TGTGCCAGCAGCTTCGCCGGGGGAACGCGCGAGCAGTACTTC. Complete variable domain (other parts from reference TRBV5-5 and TRBJ2-7): DAGVTQSPTHLIKTRGQQVTLRCSPISGHKSVSWYQQVLGQGPQFIFQYYEKEERGRGNFPDRFSARQFPNYSSELNVNALLLGDSALYLCASSFAGGTREQYFGPGTRLTVT.

The chain is built from TRBV14 and TRBJ2-1; D is ambiguous. CDR3 length: 15 amino acids. The germline CDR1 and CDR2 sequences are SGHDN and FVKESK. With 4 bases removed from V and 5 bases from J, the gap between germline ends came to 15 bases. CDR3 sequence reads: CASSPPRRGNNEQFF. Written as DNA, the CDR3 is TGTGCCAGCAGCCCGCCCCGCAGAGGCAACAATGAGCAGTTCTTC.

This clone appeared a few times. V and J are TRBV27 and TRBJ2-1; the D is unclear. The germline V gene encodes CDR1 MNHEY and CDR2 SMNVEV (reference sequence). This CDR3 has 12 residues. Trimming stripped 8 bases from V and 9 bases from J, with 14 bases between. The CDR3 DNA is TGTGCCAGCTCATCTCCCGCCGGTGAGCAGTTCTTC. The encoded protein is CASSSPAGEQFF.